The 19 T cell receptor beta chains reported below all come from one sample, sequenced in a study of neurological immune-mediated disorders. MiXCR was run by TCRdb on the 5' RACE reads, yielding one entry per CDR3 protein. The table has some 60,000 distinct CDR3 sequences, roughly a tenth seen once. Regarding time point: longitudinal time-point 1 (baseline). The specimen was PBMCs. The origin of the receptors is a male donor with HTLV-1-associated myelopathy (HAM/TSP).

This clonotype was observed at least ten times. CDR3 nucleotide sequence: TGCAGTGAAGGAGCCGTTAGCAGCTACACCTTC. It is translated as CSEGAVSSYTF. The chain recombines TRBV20-1 with TRBJ1-2; no clear D gene. Trimming pared 7 bases from V and 9 bases from J, leaving 15 bases between. CDR1 is DFQATT, CDR2 SNEGSKA, per germline (reference sequence). The CDR3 spans 11 residues.

Regarding this clonotype: A clone one base away is much larger, so this may be a read error. The rearrangement joins TRBV6-5 to TRBJ2-7; 9 bases fit TRBD2. This CDR3 contains 17 residues. J lost 11 bases, V lost 6 bases, and 23 bases had no gene match. Germline CDR1 and CDR2: MNHEY and SVGAGI. CDR3 DNA sequence: TGTGCCAGCAGCCGTAACGCCCCGGGACTAGCTGGCGGGGAGAAGTACTTC. Its translation: CASSRNAPGLAGGEKYF.

This clonotype was counted ten times or more. V gene TRBV11-3 combines with J gene TRBJ2-3; no reliable D call. The CDR3 sequence is 12 residues long. CDR1 is SGHNT, CDR2 YENEEA, per germline. The ends were cut back, 0 bases at V and 6 bases at J, with 4 bases in the middle. This CDR3 is CASSLEADTQYF. In DNA form, the CDR3 reads TGTGCCAGCAGCTTAGAGGCGGATACGCAGTATTTT. Drawing the rest from reference TRBV11-3 and TRBJ2-3, the complete variable domain is EAGVVQSPRYKIIEKKQPVAFWCNPISGHNTLYWYLQNLGQGPELLIRYENEEAVDDSQLPKDRFSAERLKGVDSTLKIQPAELGDSAVYLCASSLEADTQYFGPGTRLTVL.

This clonotype has ten or more counts. The chain couples TRBV5-1 to TRBJ2-5; D is unresolved. The germline CDR1 and CDR2 sequences are SGHRS and YFSETQ. V shed 0 bases and J shed 5 bases, with 5 bases lying between them. The CDR3 covers 12 residues. The CDR3 is CASSLAVETQYF. CDR3 DNA sequence: TGCGCCAGCAGCTTGGCAGTTGAGACCCAGTACTTC.

This clonotype was recorded many times. V is TRBV9 and J is TRBJ2-5; TRBD2 matches 9 bases. From germline, CDR1 is SGDLS and CDR2 YYNGEE. The J segment lost 5 bases and the V segment lost 0 bases, leaving 5 bases of the junction unmatched. This CDR3 has 15 residues. The CDR3 DNA follows: TGTGCCAGCAGCGTAGCGGGTAGCGGGGGTGAGACCCAGTACTTC. This codes for CASSVAGSGGETQYF.

About this clonotype: This clone may be a read error of a much larger clone one base away. This chain links TRBV5-1 with TRBJ2-2; D could derive from TRBD1 or TRBD2 (5 bases each). CDR3 size: 15 residues. Germline CDR1 and CDR2: SGHRS and YFSETQ. CDR3 amino acids: CASSEGPTNTRELFF. The DNA for the CDR3 is TGCGCCAGCAGCGAGGGACCGACTAACACCCGGGAGCTGTTTTTT.

This clonotype was counted at least ten times. The chain links TRBV28 to TRBJ1-5, with no clear D. With 3 bases removed from V and 3 bases from J, the gap between germline ends came to 9 bases. Germline CDR1 MDHEN, CDR2 SYDVKM. The CDR3 totals 14 residues. The CDR3 sequence: CASSFHWSNQPQHF. The CDR3 DNA reads TGTGCCAGCAGTTTTCACTGGTCCAATCAGCCCCAGCATTTT.

The table lists this clonotype with many counts. V is TRBV20-1 and J is TRBJ2-7, with unresolved D. The V and J ends lost 6 bases and 7 bases respectively, with 19 bases between them. Germline values: CDR1 DFQATT, CDR2 SNEGSKA (reference sequence). The CDR3 has 13 residues. The CDR3 sequence is CSAITSPVGEQYF. The CDR3 DNA follows: TGCAGTGCCATCACATCACCCGTCGGGGAGCAGTACTTC.

This clonotype was observed many times. The chain carries TRBV12-3 or TRBV12-4 and TRBJ1-4; 9 nucleotides match TRBD1. With V trimmed by 4 bases and J by 8 bases, 8 bases remained unmatched. The CDR3 consists of 15 residues. CDR3 coding DNA: TGTGCCAGCAGTTCCCGGGACAGGGTAGGAGAAAAACTGTTTTTT. Protein sequence: CASSSRDRVGEKLFF.

This clonotype was picked up many times. V usage is TRBV12-3 or TRBV12-4 and J usage is TRBJ2-3; 9 bases fit TRBD1. The length of the CDR3 is 13 residues. J was trimmed by 5 bases and V by 6 bases; bases with no gene match: 3. For the CDR3, the DNA is TGTGCCAGCAGGCAGGACAGGGGAGATACGCAGTATTTT. It yields the protein CASRQDRGDTQYF.

This clonotype was observed at least ten times. The chain links TRBV27 to TRBJ1-3, with D unresolved. V gave up 6 bases and J gave up 2 bases, with 8 bases separating them. The germline V gene has CDR1 MNHEY and CDR2 SMNVEV (reference sequence). This CDR3 region has 13 residues. The CDR3 reads CASRSGAGNTIYF. The CDR3 nucleotides read TGTGCCAGCAGGAGCGGGGCTGGAAACACCATATATTTT.

This clonotype was counted at least ten times. The V gene is TRBV7-6, the J gene TRBJ2-2; 7 bases are a match to TRBD2. The CDR3 is 12 amino acids. Germline lookup yields CDR1 SGHVS and CDR2 FNYEAQ. J gave up 4 bases and V 8 bases, and 1 base lay outside the gene matches. The CDR3 loop is CASGEGTGELFF. The CDR3 DNA reads TGTGCCAGCGGGGAGGGCACCGGGGAGCTGTTTTTT.

This chain links TRBV20-1 with TRBJ1-1; D gene unclear. The CDR3 has 13 residues. V dropped 0 bases and J dropped 0 bases, with 5 bases sitting between them. Germline V gene lookup returns CDR1 DFQATT and CDR2 SNEGSKA (reference sequence). The DNA for the CDR3 is TGCAGTGCTAGAGAAGATTTGAACACTGAAGCTTTCTTT. This translates into CSAREDLNTEAFF.

There are many counts of this clonotype. The chain uses TRBV20-1 and TRBJ2-1; 9 bases align to TRBD1. The germline V gene encodes CDR1 DFQATT and CDR2 SNEGSKA (reference sequence). The J segment lost 3 bases and the V segment lost 6 bases, leaving 6 bases of the junction unmatched. CDR3 length: 14 amino acids. The CDR3 coding sequence is TGCAGTGCAAGACAGGGGGGGAACTACAATGAGCAGTTCTTC. Translation: CSARQGGNYNEQFF.

There are many counts of this clonotype. This chain connects TRBV7-8 to TRBJ2-3; 8 nucleotides line up with TRBD2. This CDR3 contains 13 residues. CDR1 and CDR2 from the germline V gene are SGHVS and FQNEAQ. V dropped 5 bases and J dropped 6; count of bases not matched to a gene: 4. Written as DNA, the CDR3 is TGTGCCAGCAGCCCCGGGAGGGCGGATACGCAGTATTTT. Protein sequence: CASSPGRADTQYF.

The table lists this clonotype with many counts. The gene calls are TRBV12-3 or TRBV12-4 and TRBJ1-1, with 7 bases identical to TRBD1. With V trimmed by 5 bases and J by 1 base, 1 base remained unmatched. There are 13 residues in the CDR3. The CDR3 reads CASSRTGNTEAFF. The CDR3 DNA follows: TGTGCCAGCAGTCGGACAGGGAACACTGAAGCTTTCTTT.

CDR3 DNA sequence: TGTGCCAGCAGAAAAACCGGGACACAAAATCAGCCCCAGCATTTT. It is translated as CASRKTGTQNQPQHF. The V call is TRBV12-3 or TRBV12-4, the J call TRBJ1-5, with a tentative D call TRBD1 (6 bases). The CDR3 runs 15 residues. The V and J ends lost 6 bases and 4 bases respectively, with 16 bases between them.

This clonotype was detected ten times or more. The chain employs TRBV29-1 and TRBJ2-6; D is uncertain. The CDR3 contains 14 residues. V was cut by 3 bases and J by 3 bases, with 9 bases left in between. CDR1 is SQVTM, CDR2 ANQGSEA, per germline. CDR3 sequence: CSVDTGFGANVLTF. CDR3 nucleotides: TGCAGCGTTGATACCGGCTTTGGGGCCAACGTCCTGACTTTC.

This clonotype was recorded many times. The chain has TRBV20-1 and TRBJ1-4; weak D call: TRBD1 (5 bases). The germline gives CDR1 DFQATT, CDR2 SNEGSKA (reference sequence). The V gene lost 0 bases and the J gene lost 8 bases, with 7 bases spanning the gap. The CDR3 runs to 12 residues. The CDR3 region has the DNA TGCAGTGCTAGAGAGACAGTAGAAAAACTGTTTTTT. This codes for CSARETVEKLFF.